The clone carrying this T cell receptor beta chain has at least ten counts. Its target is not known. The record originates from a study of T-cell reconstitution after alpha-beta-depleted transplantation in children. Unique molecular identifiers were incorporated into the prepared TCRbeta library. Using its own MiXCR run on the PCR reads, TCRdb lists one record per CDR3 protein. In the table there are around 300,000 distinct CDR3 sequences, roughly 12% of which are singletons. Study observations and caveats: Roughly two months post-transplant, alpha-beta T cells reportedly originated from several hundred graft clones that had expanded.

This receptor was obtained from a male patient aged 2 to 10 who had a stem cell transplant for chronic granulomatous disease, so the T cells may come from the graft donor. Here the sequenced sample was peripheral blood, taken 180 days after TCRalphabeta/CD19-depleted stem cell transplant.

CDR3 amino acids: CSARPGGSREEYF. In nucleotides, the CDR3 is TGCAGTGCTAGGCCGGGTGGGTCCAGGGAAGAGTATTTT. This chain connects TRBV20-1 to TRBJ2-3, with a possible D match to TRBD1 (5 bases). V was clipped by 3 bases and J by 13 bases, with 20 bases between them. Germline lookup yields CDR1 DFQATT and CDR2 SNEGSKA (reference sequence). This CDR3 has 13 residues.